The rows below give T cell receptor beta chains drawn from one sample of a study of shared clonotypes between healthy human individuals. Generated by immunoSEQ multiplex PCR, the TCRdb table keeps only in-frame clones and is missing some. The top ten clones hold around 0.14% of a sample with millions of clones, over 85% of them seen once. The sample comprised naive CD4+ T cells sorted from blood. Receptors originate from a man aged 18 to 29 in good health. CDR3s include the opening cysteine and the closing phenylalanine or tryptophan. The order of the fields is J gene, D gene, clone size, V gene, CDR3 protein, CDR3 DNA. D genes are given only for firm matches. Clone size, where shown, is once, few, many, or a class for clones that have expanded.

>TRBJ1-1|.|.|TRBV2
CASREQGTHALEAFF
TGTGCCAGCAGGGAACAGGGCACCCATGCTCTCGAAGCTTTCTTT
>TRBJ2-5|TRBD1|.|TRBV11-1
CASSLAGQMQETQYF
TGTGCCAGCAGCTTAGCGGGACAGATGCAAGAGACCCAGTACTTC
>TRBJ1-1|TRBD1|.|TRBV18
CASSPLGTENTEAFF
TGTGCCAGCTCACCACTTGGGACAGAGAACACTGAAGCTTTCTTT
>TRBJ2-1|.|.|TRBV5-1
CASSLGAGNEQFF
TGCGCCAGCAGCTTGGGGGCAGGGAATGAGCAGTTCTTC
>TRBJ2-5|TRBD2|.|TRBV10-3
CAISEAGGIQETQYF
TGTGCCATCAGTGAGGCGGGAGGGATACAAGAGACCCAGTACTTC
>TRBJ2-4|.|.|TRBV5-1
CASSLGPGNIQYF
TGCGCCAGCAGCCTGGGACCGGGGAACATTCAGTACTTC
>TRBJ1-5|TRBD1|.|TRBV14
CASSQTGFRQPQHF
TGTGCCAGCAGCCAGACAGGGTTTCGTCAGCCCCAGCATTTT
>TRBJ2-7|TRBD1|.|TRBV19
CATTRDRGSYEQYF
TGTGCCACCACAAGGGACAGGGGGTCCTACGAGCAGTACTTC
>TRBJ2-7|.|.|TRBV6-1
CASSENRDLEQYF
TGTGCCAGCAGCGAAAACCGGGACTTAGAGCAGTACTTC
>TRBJ1-1|.|.|TRBV5-4
CASSSGGMNTEAFF
TGTGCCAGCAGTTCGGGGGGGATGAACACTGAAGCTTTCTTT
>TRBJ2-1|TRBD1|.|TRBV7-3
CASSSSSLNRGLNNEQFF
TGTGCCAGCAGTTCCTCATCATTAAACAGGGGCCTCAACAATGAGCAGTTCTTC
>TRBJ1-5|.|.|TRBV18
CASSPTISGANQPQHF
TGTGCCAGCTCACCAACCATTTCGGGGGCCAATCAGCCCCAGCATTTT
>TRBJ2-1|TRBD2|.|TRBV7-9
CASQRGTSGGNNEQFF
TGTGCCAGCCAAAGAGGGACTAGCGGGGGGAACAATGAGCAGTTCTTC
>TRBJ2-7|.|.|TRBV6-5
CASSYGRDPYEQYF
TGTGCCAGCAGTTACGGGCGGGATCCCTACGAGCAGTACTTC
>TRBJ1-2|.|.|TRBV6-6
CASSRDGSSYGYTF
TGTGCCAGCAGTAGAGATGGATCTTCCTATGGCTACACCTTC
>TRBJ2-1|TRBD2|.|TRBV19
CASSALPLTSGSGNEQFF
TGTGCCAGTAGTGCCTTACCTCTGACTAGCGGGAGTGGCAATGAGCAGTTCTTC
>TRBJ2-7|TRBD1|.|TRBV6-1
CASKLEGTGYEQYF
TGTGCCAGCAAGCTGGAGGGGACAGGATACGAGCAGTACTTC
>TRBJ1-2|.|.|TRBV2
CASRQDSYGYTF
TGTGCCAGCAGACAAGACTCATATGGCTACACCTTC
>TRBJ1-1|TRBD1|.|TRBV7-2
CASSLYPRDSATEAFF
TGTGCCAGCAGCTTATATCCTAGGGACAGCGCCACAGAGGCTTTCTTT
>TRBJ1-6|.|.|TRBV6-1
CASTAGPTNSPLHF
TGTGCCAGCACCGCGGGACCGACTAATTCACCCCTCCACTTT
>TRBJ2-3|.|.|TRBV9
CASSASGSTDTQYF
TGTGCCAGCAGCGCCAGCGGGAGCACAGATACGCAGTATTTT
>TRBJ1-6|.|.|TRBV6-4
CASSPGESRSPLHF
TGTGCCAGCAGTCCCGGGGAGTCACGATCACCCCTCCACTTT
>TRBJ1-1|.|few|TRBV7-2
CASSQALEAFF
TGTGCCAGCAGCCAGGCCTTAGAAGCTTTCTTT
>TRBJ2-1|TRBD2|.|TRBV7-9
CASSSSGRVGNEQFF
TGTGCCAGCAGCTCTAGCGGGAGGGTTGGCAATGAGCAGTTCTTC
>TRBJ2-5|.|.|TRBV5-1
CASSSLQGQETQYF
TGCGCCAGCAGCTCCTTACAGGGCCAAGAGACCCAGTACTTC
>TRBJ2-7|.|.|TRBV7-2
CASSPGGPGEQYF
TGTGCCAGCAGCCCAGGGGGGCCTGGCGAGCAGTACTTC
>TRBJ2-1|.|.|TRBV27
CASTPRESSYNEQFF
TGTGCCAGCACCCCCCGGGAGAGCTCCTACAATGAGCAGTTCTTC
>TRBJ2-7|.|.|TRBV2
CASTLQEVVLYEQYF
TGTGCCAGCACCTTACAGGAAGTTGTTCTCTACGAGCAGTACTTC
>TRBJ2-2|.|.|TRBV7-9
CASSLLGLGTGELFF
TGTGCCAGCAGCTTACTGGGGCTGGGCACCGGGGAGCTGTTTTTT
>TRBJ2-7|.|once|TRBV9
CASSAAQGMSGEQYF
TGTGCCAGCAGCGCCGCACAGGGTATGTCTGGCGAGCAGTACTTC
>TRBJ2-5|.|.|TRBV20-1
CSARYQETQYF
TGCAGTGCTCGGTACCAAGAGACCCAGTACTTC
>TRBJ2-1|.|.|TRBV7-9
CASSRLVDYSSSYNEQFF
TGTGCCAGCAGCCGCCTGGTTGACTATTCGAGCTCCTACAATGAGCAGTTCTTC
>TRBJ1-5|.|few|TRBV6-1
CASSEVDSNQPQHF
TGTGCCAGCAGTGAAGTGGATAGCAATCAGCCCCAGCATTTT
>TRBJ2-7|TRBD1|.|TRBV25-1
CASSVPGGTYEQYF
TGTGCCAGCAGTGTACCAGGGGGAACCTACGAGCAGTACTTC
>TRBJ2-3|TRBD2|.|TRBV30
CAWSVRTSDTDTQYF
TGTGCCTGGAGTGTACGGACTAGCGACACAGATACGCAGTATTTT
>TRBJ2-7|.|.|TRBV4-3
CASSQELASYEQYF
TGCGCCAGCAGCCAAGAGCTAGCCTCCTACGAGCAGTACTTC
>TRBJ1-3|.|.|TRBV10-3
CATSSGVSGNTIYF
TGTGCCACGAGCTCAGGCGTCTCTGGAAACACCATATATTTT
>TRBJ2-7|TRBD1|.|TRBV5-6
CASSLAGDRGLYEQYF
TGTGCCAGCAGCTTGGCGGGGGACAGGGGGCTTTACGAGCAGTACTTC
>TRBJ2-5|TRBD2|.|TRBV29-1
CSVGRSSGQETQYF
TGCAGCGTTGGACGATCTAGCGGCCAAGAGACCCAGTACTTC
>TRBJ2-7|.|.|TRBV2
CASSEFYEQYF
TGTGCCAGCAGTGAATTCTACGAGCAGTACTTC
>TRBJ2-4|.|.|TRBV20-1
CSARPSTSQYF
TGCAGTGCTAGGCCATCGACAAGTCAGTACTTC
>TRBJ1-2|TRBD1|once|TRBV6-5
CASSSGTGYYGYTF
TGTGCCAGCAGTTCCGGGACAGGGTACTATGGCTACACCTTC
>TRBJ1-6|.|.|TRBV7-2
CASSLLGSYNSPLHF
TGTGCCAGCAGCTTATTGGGCTCCTATAATTCACCCCTCCACTTT
>TRBJ2-1|TRBD2|.|TRBV19
CASIGLAGVNEQFF
TGTGCCAGTATCGGACTAGCGGGAGTCAATGAGCAGTTCTTC
>TRBJ2-5|.|.|TRBV7-2
CASSFSLRETQYF
TGTGCCAGCAGCTTCAGTTTGCGTGAGACCCAGTACTTC
>TRBJ1-2|.|.|TRBV6-4
CASRPDGTRTNYGYTF
TGTGCCAGCAGACCCGACGGAACAAGGACTAACTATGGCTACACCTTC